The 28 T cell receptor beta chains presented below share a single source sample, sequenced in a study of CD8 T cells in ankylosing spondylitis. MiXCR, applied by TCRdb to the 5' RACE reads, yields one record per CDR3 protein. The repertoire holds 150,000 to 200,000 distinct CDR3 sequences, with roughly 13% as singletons. The source material was blood, either unsorted or a sorted T cell fraction (not recorded which). The source of these receptors is a female donor with ankylosing spondylitis or in good health (not recorded which).

This rearrangement joins TRBV15 to TRBJ2-1; no clear D. Germline loops: CDR1 LNHNV, CDR2 YYDKDF (reference sequence). Trimming shortened V by 6 bases and J by 6 bases, and 15 bases separated the two germline ends. The CDR3 has 14 amino acids. CDR3: CATRNSYPTNEQFF. The CDR3 bases are TGTGCCACCAGAAACAGTTACCCGACCAATGAGCAGTTCTTC.

The V gene is TRBV7-8, the J gene TRBJ2-3; 12 bases line up with TRBD2. The CDR3 is 16 residues long. The junction had 11 bases not matched to a gene; V was cut back by 5 bases and J by 8 bases. The V gene's germline CDR1 is SGHVS and CDR2 FQNEAQ. CDR3 sequence reads: CASSGRLAGEGATQYF. The CDR3 bases are TGTGCCAGCAGCGGTCGACTAGCGGGAGAGGGGGCTACGCAGTATTTT.

The sample holds many counts of this clonotype. The V and J genes are TRBV5-1 and TRBJ1-3, with D possibly being TRBD1 (5 bases). CDR1 and CDR2 from the germline V gene are SGHRS and YFSETQ. The CDR3 contains 14 residues. Between the trimmed V and J ends, which lost 5 bases and 0 bases, there was a span of 9 bases. CDR3 amino acids: CASSFGASGNTIYF. In DNA, the CDR3 is TGCGCCAGCAGTTTTGGGGCCTCTGGAAACACCATATATTTT.

This clonotype was seen many times. The chain has TRBV11-3 and TRBJ1-2, with D maybe TRBD1 (6 bases). The CDR3 sequence is 16 residues long. V shed 3 bases and J shed 0 bases, with 14 bases lying between them. Germline V CDR1 and CDR2: SGHNT, YENEEA. Written as DNA, the CDR3 is TGTGCCAGCAGCTTCCACTCCAGGGGATCTAACTATGGCTACACCTTC. It specifies CASSFHSRGSNYGYTF.

This clonotype was seen repeatedly, ten times or more. The DNA of the CDR3 is TGTGCCAGCAGTCCCGGGACAGTTGAAAAACTGTTTTTT. It yields the protein CASSPGTVEKLFF. The chain uses TRBV12-3 or TRBV12-4 and TRBJ1-4; 7 nucleotides align to TRBD1. The CDR3 is 13 residues long. Trimming at V came to 5 bases and at J to 7 bases, leaving 4 bases not matched to a gene.

This clonotype was seen many times. The chain recombines TRBV12-3 or TRBV12-4 with TRBJ1-4; TRBD1 might be the D (6 bases). Deletions cut 6 bases from V and 5 bases from J, with 13 bases between. The CDR3 is 14 amino acids. In nucleotides, the CDR3 is TGTGCCAGCAGCCCCACTGGACAGAATGAAAAACTGTTTTTT. Translating gives CASSPTGQNEKLFF.

This clonotype was detected only a few times. V is TRBV5-1 and J is TRBJ2-7; 9 nucleotides match TRBD2. V lost 0 bases and J lost 6; bases outside the gene matches: 4. This CDR3 is built from 14 residues. The V gene's germline CDR1 is SGHRS and CDR2 YFSETQ. The chain's CDR3 is CASSLVAGDSEQYF. The CDR3 nucleotides are TGCGCCAGCAGCTTGGTAGCGGGAGACTCCGAGCAGTACTTC.

For this clonotype: Relative to the germline gene, one junction end is altered; a read error may explain this. This rearrangement joins TRBV12-3 or TRBV12-4 to TRBJ2-7; 8 bases align to TRBD1. This CDR3 is 13 amino acids long. CDR3 DNA sequence: TGTGTCAGCCAACTACTGACAGGGGACGAGCAGTACTTC. Translating it yields CVSQLLTGDEQYF.

The chain is built from TRBV20-1 and TRBJ2-7, with 12 bases fitting TRBD2. This CDR3 is built from 16 residues. Germline CDR1 and CDR2: DFQATT and SNEGSKA (reference sequence). V shed 1 base and J 5 bases; nucleotides not matched to a gene: 9. The CDR3 here is CSARGTSGMSGNEQYF. In DNA form, the CDR3 reads TGCAGTGCTAGAGGGACTAGCGGGATGTCAGGAAACGAGCAGTACTTC.

This clonotype was counted many times. V usage is TRBV5-1 and J usage is TRBJ2-2; D is perhaps TRBD1 (6 bases). V lost 4 bases to trimming and J lost 1 base, with 11 bases between them. Germline assignment: CDR1 SGHRS and CDR2 YFSETQ. This CDR3 contains 15 residues. Here the CDR3 reads CASSPGDMNTGELFF. The CDR3, as DNA: TGCGCCAGCAGCCCAGGGGATATGAACACCGGGGAGCTGTTTTTT.

This clonotype has a count of ten or more. V is TRBV20-1 and J is TRBJ2-7; 9 bases are shared with TRBD1. This CDR3 region has 13 residues. Per germline, CDR1 DFQATT and CDR2 SNEGSKA (reference sequence). The V and J ends lost 5 bases and 5 bases, in that order; junction bases with no gene match: 7. The CDR3 DNA is TGCAGTGCTGGGTTGGACAGGGGTCACGAGCAGTACTTC. It codes for CSAGLDRGHEQYF.

The chain links TRBV7-3 to TRBJ2-2; D is tentatively TRBD1 or TRBD2 (6 bases each). This CDR3 contains 16 residues. Trimming shortened V by 5 bases and J by 6 bases, and 19 bases separated the two germline ends. Germline CDR1 and CDR2: SGHTA and FQGTGA. The CDR3 bases are TGTGCCAGCAGCCGTTCGGGGGCCGCAGGGGCCGGGGAGCTGTTTTTT. It yields the protein CASSRSGAAGAGELFF. The whole variable domain, filled in from reference TRBV7-3 and TRBJ2-2, reads GAGVSQTPSNKVTEKGKYVELRCDPISGHTALYWYRQSLGQGPEFLIYFQGTGAADDSGLPNDRFFAVRPEGSVSTLKIQRTERGDSAVYLCASSRSGAAGAGELFFGEGSRLTVL.

This clonotype was counted at least ten times. V is TRBV11-3 and J is TRBJ2-5; 8 bases line up with TRBD2. V lost 1 base to trimming and J lost 0 bases; unmatched junction nucleotides: 7. Looked up from germline, CDR1 is SGHNT and CDR2 is YENEEA. CDR3 size: 17 residues. The CDR3 reads CASSLVVAGPNQETQYF. The CDR3 coding sequence is TGTGCCAGCAGCTTAGTGGTAGCGGGACCGAACCAAGAGACCCAGTACTTC.

This clonotype has ten or more counts. This rearrangement joins TRBV5-1 to TRBJ2-2; D might be TRBD1 (6 bases). Trimming removed 5 bases from V and 7 bases from J, with 18 bases in between. Germline loops: CDR1 SGHRS, CDR2 YFSETQ. The CDR3 covers 15 residues. The CDR3 nucleotides are TGCGCCAGCAGTTCCGGCTCAGGGGTCAGCGGGGAGCTGTTTTTT. It encodes CASSSGSGVSGELFF.

The rearrangement links TRBV4-3 to TRBJ2-1, with D perhaps TRBD2 (6 bases). Trimming cost V 1 base and J 6 bases, with 13 bases left between them. CDR1 is LGHNA and CDR2 is YSLEER in the germline V gene. This CDR3 comprises 15 residues. The CDR3 reads CASSQVGDGGNEQFF. The CDR3 nucleotides are TGCGCCAGCAGCCAAGTAGGGGACGGGGGCAATGAGCAGTTCTTC.

This clonotype occurred many times. This chain connects TRBV28 to TRBJ1-1; 8 bases fit TRBD1. The germline CDR1 and CDR2 sequences are MDHEN and SYDVKM. The V and J ends lost 5 bases and 3 bases, in that order; junction bases with no gene match: 5. This CDR3 contains 14 residues. CDR3 nucleotides: TGTGCCAGCAGTACCGGACAGGGCCACACTGAAGCTTTCTTT. Its protein is CASSTGQGHTEAFF.

This chain links TRBV27 with TRBJ2-3, with D perhaps given as TRBD1 or TRBD2 (5 bases each). The CDR3 covers 15 residues. Germline loops: CDR1 MNHEY, CDR2 SMNVEV (reference sequence). V was shortened by 3 bases and J by 0 bases, with 10 bases between the two germline ends. CDR3: CASSFVGPSTDTQYF. CDR3 bases: TGTGCCAGCAGTTTTGTGGGACCTAGCACAGATACGCAGTATTTT.

This clonotype was seen repeatedly, ten times or more. The V and J genes are TRBV10-3 and TRBJ2-4; 7 nucleotides line up with TRBD2. J lost 3 bases, V lost 3 bases, and 5 bases had no gene match. This CDR3 comprises 15 residues. The germline CDR1 and CDR2 sequences are ENHRY and SYGVKD. In DNA form, the CDR3 reads TGTGCCATCAGTGAAGGCGGGAGCGTCAAAAACATTCAGTACTTC. This translates into CAISEGGSVKNIQYF.

Many counts were recorded for this clonotype. The chain is built from TRBV15 and TRBJ2-2; D is unresolved. CDR1 is LNHNV and CDR2 is YYDKDF in the germline V gene (reference sequence). The V gene lost 0 bases and the J gene lost 1 base, with 6 bases spanning the gap. The CDR3 loop spans 15 amino acids. In nucleotides, the CDR3 is TGTGCCACCAGCAGAGATGTCCAGAACACCGGGGAGCTGTTTTTT. It codes for CATSRDVQNTGELFF. Full variable domain (missing parts from reference TRBV15 and TRBJ2-2): DAMVIQNPRYQVTQFGKPVTLSCSQTLNHNVMYWYQQKSSQAPKLLFHYYDKDFNNEADTPDNFQSRRPNTSFCFLDIRSPGLGDTAMYLCATSRDVQNTGELFFGEGSRLTVL.

This clonotype showed up many times. The chain employs TRBV20-1 and TRBJ1-2; possible D gene TRBD1, 6 bases. This CDR3 comprises 14 residues. Germline loops: CDR1 DFQATT, CDR2 SNEGSKA (reference sequence). V was cut by 6 bases and J by 2 bases, with 16 bases left in between. The CDR3 sequence: CSAKTQGGNYGYTF. The CDR3 DNA reads TGCAGTGCCAAAACCCAAGGGGGGAACTATGGCTACACCTTC.

This clonotype has just a few counts. CDR3 sequence: CASSSKVLGSYYEQYF. CDR3 bases: TGTGCCAGCAGCTCCAAGGTGTTGGGCAGCTACTACGAGCAGTACTTC. This chain joins TRBV7-9 and TRBJ2-7; D remains unclear. CDR3 length equals 16 residues. V was trimmed by 4 bases and J by 3 bases, leaving 19 bases between them. The germline CDR1 and CDR2 sequences are SEHNR and FQNEAQ (reference sequence).

The genes are TRBV10-2 and TRBJ2-7, with a possible D match to TRBD2 (5 bases). The V gene lost 2 bases and the J gene lost 3 bases, with 8 bases spanning the gap. This CDR3 has 13 amino acids. Germline V CDR1 and CDR2: WSHSY, SAAADI. The CDR3 loop is CASSEEGSYEQYF. DNA for the CDR3: TGCGCCAGCAGTGAGGAGGGCAGCTACGAGCAGTACTTC.

This clonotype came up a few times. The chain joins TRBV12-3 or TRBV12-4 to TRBJ1-2; D is possibly TRBD1 (5 bases). V was shortened by 5 bases and J by 7 bases, with 11 bases between the two germline ends. The CDR3 runs 12 residues. The chain's CDR3 is CASSPGAGGYTF. CDR3 sequence (DNA): TGTGCCAGCAGTCCCGGGGCCGGTGGCTACACCTTC.

This clonotype has just a few counts. The V and J genes are TRBV21-1 and TRBJ2-7; the D call of TRBD1 is as the table states it, not checked on the DNA. TRBV21-1 is marked as a pseudogene. CDR3 length: 15 residues. The DNA of the CDR3 is TGTGCCAGCAGCTTTTTCGGACAGGCCCCCTACGAGCAGTACTTC. It is translated as CASSFFGQAPYEQYF.

This clonotype was detected ten times or more. V is TRBV5-1 and J is TRBJ2-1, with 12 bases identical to TRBD2. CDR1 is SGHRS and CDR2 is YFSETQ in the germline V gene. Trimming removed 1 base from V and 5 bases from J; junction bases left unmatched: 1. CDR3 size: 15 residues. This CDR3 is CASSLLAGGNNEQFF. CDR3 coding DNA: TGCGCCAGCAGCTTGCTAGCGGGAGGGAACAATGAGCAGTTCTTC.

There are a few counts of this clonotype. This chain connects TRBV20-1 to TRBJ2-3, with 8 bases aligning to TRBD2. CDR1 and CDR2 from the germline V gene are DFQATT and SNEGSKA (reference sequence). With V trimmed by 0 bases and J by 0 bases, 11 bases remained unmatched. The CDR3 sequence is 18 residues long. The CDR3 coding sequence is TGCAGTGCTAGAGATGACCGATGGGCTAGCGGGAGCACAGATACGCAGTATTTT. The encoded protein is CSARDDRWASGSTDTQYF.

This chain connects TRBV29-1 to TRBJ1-5; tentatively, D is TRBD1 (5 bases). CDR1 is SQVTM and CDR2 is ANQGSEA in the germline V gene. Deletions cut 4 bases from V and 6 bases from J, with 13 bases between. CDR3 length: 13 amino acids. CDR3 DNA: TGCAGCGTTGGAGAGGCAGGGAGTCAGCCCCAGCATTTT. Translated: CSVGEAGSQPQHF.

This clonotype has only a few counts. The chain combines TRBV5-1 with TRBJ2-7, with 7 bases fitting TRBD2. Per the germline V gene, CDR1 is SGHRS and CDR2 is YFSETQ. CDR3 length: 16 amino acids. Germline trimming cut 0 bases from V and 1 base from J; bases unmatched to any gene: 7. CDR3 sequence reads: CASSLAPSGPSYEQYF. The CDR3, as DNA: TGCGCCAGCAGCTTGGCCCCTAGCGGTCCTTCCTACGAGCAGTACTTC.